Listed below are T cell receptor beta chains from one sample, sequenced in a study of CD8+CD57+ T cells in acquired aplastic anemia. MiXCR, applied by TCRdb to the reads, yields one record per CDR3 protein. The table includes about 68,000 distinct CDR3 sequences, almost 55% detected once. Sequenced input: sorted CD4+, CD8+, or CD8+CD57+ T cells (not recorded which) from PBMCs. These receptors came from a human donor in good health, serving as a control. The conserved cysteine and the conserved F or W are not part of the CDR3 here. The D gene is left open where the match is weak.

j_gene | v_gene | d_gene | CDR3aa
TRBJ2-7 | TRBV19 | TRBD1 | ASGQGGEQY
TRBJ1-5 | TRBV2 | NA | ASGFRDVGNQPQH
TRBJ1-6 | TRBV4-1 | NA | ASSPIAGSYSPLH
TRBJ2-7 | TRBV29-1 | TRBD1 | SVEVGQGYEQY
TRBJ2-2 | TRBV29-1 | NA | SVGQRPGELF
TRBJ2-5 | TRBV10-3 | TRBD1 | AISDPRGQAQETQY
TRBJ2-7 | TRBV20-1 | NA | SASSPMYEQY
TRBJ2-7 | TRBV10-2 | TRBD2 | ASSAPLAGAYEQY
TRBJ2-1 | TRBV10-2 | NA | ASSDTGEQF
TRBJ1-2 | TRBV30 | TRBD1 | AWMPGQGRYNYT
TRBJ1-1 | TRBV7-9 | NA | ASSLSGYTEAF
TRBJ1-4 | TRBV25-1 | NA | ASSPIFGTDEKLF
TRBJ2-7 | TRBV7-2 | NA | ASSKRPYEQY
TRBJ1-1 | TRBV20-1 | NA | SVRTARGAF
TRBJ2-2 | TRBV6-4 | TRBD2 | ASSLAENTGELF
TRBJ1-1 | TRBV5-1 | NA | ASSKWGQGDTEAF
TRBJ1-2 | TRBV27 | NA | ASSLSGGIYGYT
TRBJ2-7 | TRBV9 | TRBD2 | ARSVDASGAYEQY
TRBJ1-2 | TRBV10-3 | TRBD1 | AVMDRDSYGYT
TRBJ2-7 | TRBV27 | TRBD1 | ASSPGTGWSYEQY
TRBJ2-7 | TRBV20-1 | NA | SAAPGPRSYEQY
TRBJ2-7 | TRBV2 | TRBD2 | ASSEPSGGAYEQY
TRBJ1-2 | TRBV29-1 | TRBD1 | SAVRQGNYGYT
TRBJ2-2 | TRBV11-2 | NA | ASSLGGRMF
TRBJ1-2 | TRBV27 | NA | ASSPTETNYGYT
TRBJ1-1 | TRBV25-1 | NA | ASSVQANTEAF
TRBJ2-3 | TRBV6-2/TRBV6-3 | TRBD2 | ASSYSTSGSGTDTQY
TRBJ2-5 | TRBV19 | NA | ASRRRGRGGSQETQY
TRBJ1-6 | TRBV19 | NA | ASRDTYNSPLH
TRBJ2-3 | TRBV20-1 | TRBD2 | SATSGGTDTQY
TRBJ1-1 | TRBV19 | NA | ASSLGTNTEAF
TRBJ1-5 | TRBV29-1 | NA | SVGDSNQPQH
TRBJ1-2 | TRBV10-3 | NA | AIGAEVGYGYT
TRBJ1-6 | TRBV9 | NA | ASSVGRGASPLH
TRBJ1-1 | TRBV19 | NA | ASSPGALFMNTEAF
TRBJ2-7 | TRBV5-1 | TRBD1 | ASSLGRGLYKQY
TRBJ2-3 | TRBV19 | TRBD2 | ASSIRGGDTQY
TRBJ1-5 | TRBV2 | NA | ASSANSNQPQH
TRBJ1-2 | TRBV24-1 | TRBD1 | ATSDGQADYGYT
TRBJ2-7 | TRBV7-7 | NA | AIGTGLEQY
TRBJ1-2 | TRBV29-1 | TRBD1 | SVEGAQGAPDYT
TRBJ1-1 | TRBV11-2 | NA | ASSLVGNTEAF
TRBJ2-7 | TRBV2 | NA | ASSTTYEQY
TRBJ2-7 | TRBV15 | NA | AASSPDSYEQY
TRBJ2-7 | TRBV6-1 | NA | ASSDHSYEQY